Each of the 23 T cell receptor beta chains below was sequenced from the same sample in a study of T-cell memory formation after mild COVID-19 (dated by TCRdb to the early 2020s). The library was made by 5' RACE. TCRdb shows the sequencer as Illumina NovaSeq 6000. The raw public data were reprocessed by TCRdb itself: fastp quality trimming at Q25, MiXCR clonotype calling, in-frame beta chains only. Here each entry gathers all rows of one CDR3 protein and keeps the most common genes and DNA. The sample table holds tens of thousands of distinct CDR3 sequences, of which 6.1% were seen once. The ten largest clones take up 0.65% to 0.9% of the sample. Sequencing was carried out using PBMCs or a T cell subset sorted from them (not recorded which). The source of these receptors is an adult who had mild COVID-19 (a few samples of this study predate the infection). The sample titles of this study are shuffled in the database, so cell type and time point are left out.

In its sample, this clonotype was seen many times. The chain links TRBV5-1 to TRBJ1-2; no reliable D call. Germline CDR1 is SGHRS and CDR2 is YFSETQ. Trimming pared 5 bases from V and 4 bases from J, leaving 21 bases between. This CDR3 is built from 16 residues. The CDR3 protein is CASRERSDTPLYGYTF. In DNA form, the CDR3 reads TGCGCCAGCAGAGAAAGGAGTGATACCCCTCTCTATGGCTACACCTTC.

The rearrangement joins TRBV5-5 to TRBJ2-2; maybe TRBD1 (5 bases). The germline CDR1 and CDR2 sequences are SGHKS and YYEKEE (reference sequence). The CDR3 sequence is 13 residues long. The V gene lost 0 bases and the J gene lost 8 bases, with 8 bases spanning the gap. The CDR3 bases are TGTGCCAGCAGCTTGGACAGGTGGGGGGAGCTGTTTTTT. It yields the protein CASSLDRWGELFF.

The chain carries TRBV6-5 and TRBJ2-1, with 12 bases identical to TRBD1. This CDR3 has 17 residues. Germline-derived CDR1 and CDR2 are MNHEY and SVGAGI. The ends lost 6 bases at V and 8 bases at J; junction bases unmatched: 14. CDR3 sequence (DNA): TGTGCCAGCAGGCAAGATTACCGGGACAGGGGGCGAGATGAGCAGTTCTTC. Translating it yields CASRQDYRDRGRDEQFF.

In this sample, this clonotype turned up a few times. V is TRBV5-1 and J is TRBJ1-1; D might be TRBD1 (5 bases). The V end lost 6 bases, the J end lost 6 bases, and 21 bases lay between the germline ends. Germline loops: CDR1 SGHRS, CDR2 YFSETQ. This CDR3 is built from 15 residues. CDR3 residues: CASKGGTGRIPEAFF. Written as DNA, the CDR3 is TGCGCCAGCAAGGGCGGGACGGGGAGGATCCCTGAAGCTTTCTTT.

This clonotype was counted at least ten times. The chain recombines TRBV5-1 with TRBJ2-3; 11 bases agree with TRBD2. The CDR3 spans 15 residues. V was pared by 4 bases and J by 4 bases, with 5 bases of the junction left unmatched. Germline V lookup: CDR1 SGHRS, CDR2 YFSETQ. The CDR3 nucleotides are TGCGCCAGCAGCCAAATAGCGGGAGGGGCAGATACGCAGTATTTT. It is translated as CASSQIAGGADTQYF.

This clonotype was seen repeatedly, ten times or more. The V call is TRBV11-3, the J call TRBJ2-7; no definite D call. Germline CDR1 reads SGHNT; CDR2 reads YENEEA. The CDR3 extends over 14 amino acids. Trimming removed 2 bases at V and 2 bases at J, with 10 bases between. DNA of the CDR3: TGTGCCAGCAGCTTAACACGGAGCACCTACGAGCAGTACTTC. It is translated as CASSLTRSTYEQYF.

In this sample, this clonotype turned up many times. This rearrangement joins TRBV4-1 to TRBJ2-7; a possible D gene is TRBD1 (5 bases). Germline values: CDR1 MGHRA, CDR2 YSYEKL. V was trimmed by 6 bases and J by 4 bases, leaving 16 bases between them. This CDR3 spans 14 amino acids. The CDR3 DNA reads as TGCGCCAGCAGGTCCACAGGTCCCCCTTACGAGCAGTACTTC. Protein: CASRSTGPPYEQYF.

This clonotype was counted at least ten times. The chain uses TRBV7-2 and TRBJ2-7; 14 bases line up with TRBD2. CDR1 and CDR2 from the germline V gene are SGHTA and FQGNSA. The CDR3 loop spans 15 amino acids. V shed 1 base, J shed 7 bases, and the junction held 3 bases outside the gene matches. The CDR3 DNA is TGTGCCAGCAGCTTAGGGGGACTAGCGGGAGAAGAGCAGTACTTC. Translation gives CASSLGGLAGEEQYF.

The gene calls are TRBV20-1 and TRBJ2-1, with D perhaps TRBD2 (6 bases). The germline V gene encodes CDR1 DFQATT and CDR2 SNEGSKA (reference sequence). The CDR3 contains 12 residues. Trimming pared 3 bases from V and 6 bases from J, leaving 9 bases between. CDR3 nucleotides: TGCAGTGCTAGGCGGGGACCCAATGAGCAGTTCTTC. Protein: CSARRGPNEQFF.

This clonotype was detected many times. The chain combines TRBV12-3 or TRBV12-4 with TRBJ2-7, with D perhaps TRBD2 (5 bases). The CDR3 has 14 amino acids. V shed 4 bases and J shed 0 bases, with 10 bases lying between them. DNA of the CDR3: TGTGCCAGCAGTTCACATGGGAGCTCCTACGAGCAGTACTTC. Its translation: CASSSHGSSYEQYF.

The sample holds many counts of this clonotype. The chain uses TRBV24-1 and TRBJ2-2; 9 bases are a match to TRBD2. The CDR3 length is 16 residues. The germline gives CDR1 KGHDR, CDR2 SFDVKD. Trimming took 4 bases from V and 1 from J; bases not matched to a gene: 3. Written as DNA, the CDR3 is TGTGCCACCAGTGACACTAGCGGGCGGAACACCGGGGAGCTGTTTTTT. The encoded protein is CATSDTSGRNTGELFF.

This clonotype has at least ten counts. This chain joins TRBV7-2 and TRBJ2-7; D perhaps matches TRBD2 (6 bases). The CDR3 is 13 residues long. Trimming stripped 1 base from V and 5 bases from J, with 9 bases between. The germline gives CDR1 SGHTA, CDR2 FQGNSA. The CDR3 region has the DNA TGTGCCAGCAGCTTAGAAAGGACTAACGAGCAGTACTTC. Protein: CASSLERTNEQYF.

This clonotype has more than one count but fewer than ten. The chain joins TRBV7-9 to TRBJ2-7; D not certain. This CDR3 has 14 residues. The ends were cut back, 3 bases at V and 7 bases at J, with 16 bases in the middle. Germline CDR1 and CDR2: SEHNR and FQNEAQ (reference sequence). CDR3 bases: TGTGCCAGCAGCTTTGGTTCAGCCTTGGAGGAGCAGTACTTC. Its protein product is CASSFGSALEEQYF.

Many counts were recorded for this clonotype. This chain uses TRBV7-2 with TRBJ2-1; TRBD2 aligns across 14 bases. Germline values: CDR1 SGHTA, CDR2 FQGNSA. After removal of 4 bases from V and 4 bases from J, the junction contained 12 bases not matched to a gene. CDR3 size: 19 residues. CDR3 residues: CASSSRATSGRALYNEQFF. In DNA, the CDR3 is TGTGCCAGCAGCTCCCGGGCGACTAGCGGGAGGGCCTTGTACAATGAGCAGTTCTTC.

At least ten counts were recorded for this clonotype. The J gene is TRBJ2-7, the V gene TRBV7-2, with D perhaps matching TRBD1 (6 bases). The CDR3 runs 15 residues. Trimming took off 0 bases at V and 3 bases at J, with 12 bases between the two ends. Germline V gene lookup returns CDR1 SGHTA and CDR2 FQGNSA. CDR3 in DNA: TGTGCCAGCAGCTTAGCAGCAGGACAGAACTACGAGCAGTACTTC. Translated: CASSLAAGQNYEQYF.

This clonotype has a count of ten or more. The chain carries TRBV27 and TRBJ1-1, with D unresolved. CDR3 length: 12 amino acids. V shed 3 bases and J shed 4 bases, with 6 bases lying between them. Germline V gives CDR1 MNHEY, CDR2 SMNVEV (reference sequence). For the CDR3, the DNA is TGTGCCAGCAGTTTCTCCGGCACTGAAGCTTTCTTT. Translation: CASSFSGTEAFF.

This clonotype was detected only a few times. The V and J genes are TRBV6-2 or TRBV6-3 and TRBJ2-1; tentatively, D is TRBD2 (5 bases). V was cut by 7 bases and J by 1 base, with 11 bases left in between. Germline-derived CDR1 and CDR2 are MNHEY and SVGEGT. The CDR3 is 14 residues long. The CDR3 reads CASTPGGSYNEQFF. CDR3 DNA: TGTGCCAGCACCCCTGGCGGGTCCTACAATGAGCAGTTCTTC.

The sample holds a few counts of this clonotype. J is TRBJ1-1 and V is TRBV7-2; the match to TRBD1 covers 8 bases. The CDR3 contains 13 residues. J was trimmed by 10 bases and V by 5 bases; bases with no gene match: 9. Germline-derived CDR1 and CDR2 are SGHTA and FQGNSA. CDR3 sequence: CASSRIQGVGAFF. Written as DNA, the CDR3 is TGTGCCAGCAGCCGAATACAGGGGGTTGGAGCTTTCTTT.

Many counts were recorded for this clonotype. The chain employs TRBV15 and TRBJ2-5; no reliable D call. This CDR3 has 14 residues. The V and J ends lost 0 bases and 2 bases respectively, with 7 bases between them. Germline CDR1 is LNHNV and CDR2 is YYDKDF (reference sequence). The CDR3 sequence: CATSREGVQETQYF. CDR3 DNA: TGTGCCACCAGCAGAGAAGGAGTGCAAGAGACCCAGTACTTC.

The sample holds many counts of this clonotype. J is TRBJ2-7 and V is TRBV5-6, with a weak D call TRBD1 (5 bases). CDR3 length: 12 residues. With 3 bases removed from V and 6 bases from J, the gap between germline ends came to 10 bases. CDR1 and CDR2 from the germline V gene are SGHDT and YYEEEE. CDR3 residues: CASSSGLSEQYF. The CDR3, as DNA: TGTGCCAGCAGCTCAGGGTTGAGCGAGCAGTACTTC.

Ten or more counts support this clonotype. The chain has TRBV5-6 and TRBJ2-4; the D gene is possibly TRBD2 (6 bases). Germline V CDR1 and CDR2: SGHDT, YYEEEE. The CDR3 is 13 residues long. The V gene lost 4 bases and the J gene lost 5 bases, with 10 bases spanning the gap. The CDR3 loop reads CASSRGSQNIQYF. The CDR3 nucleotides are TGTGCCAGCAGCCGGGGGAGCCAAAACATTCAGTACTTC.

This clonotype was seen ten or more times. J is TRBJ1-2 and V is TRBV4-3, with a weak D call TRBD1 (5 bases). Trimming removed 1 base at V and 6 bases at J, with 18 bases between. Per the germline V gene, CDR1 is LGHNA and CDR2 is YSLEER. CDR3 length: 16 amino acids. The CDR3, as DNA: TGCGCCAGCAGCCAAGGATGGCCCGGGGCCCAGGATGGCTACACCTTC. This encodes CASSQGWPGAQDGYTF.

This clonotype has just a few counts. V is TRBV9 and J is TRBJ2-1; 14 positions match TRBD2. V lost 1 base, J lost 8 bases, and 5 bases stayed unmatched. CDR1 is SGDLS, CDR2 YYNGEE, per germline. CDR3 length: 16 amino acids. CDR3 DNA: TGTGCCAGCAGCGTACACCCGGGACTAGCGGGGGATGAGCAGTTCTTC. Residues: CASSVHPGLAGDEQFF.